Below are 14 T cell receptor beta chains sequenced from a single sample in a study of blood T cell repertoires in COVID-19. Sequencing used immunoSEQ multiplex PCR; TCRdb keeps in-frame clones, though not all of them. The table includes about 150,000 clones, 65% to 85% detected once. Sequencing was performed on peripheral blood. The receptors here all came from a woman in her 70s who had recovered from COVID-19.

The genes are TRBV6-5 and TRBJ2-7; 12 nucleotides line up with TRBD2. V was clipped by 4 bases and J by 5 bases; unmatched bases: 9. CDR1 is MNHEY, CDR2 SVGAGI, per germline. This CDR3 is 16 amino acids long. The CDR3, as DNA: TGTGCCAGCAGTTTCCGACTAGCGGGAGCTCGGGACGAGCAGTACTTC. This translates into CASSFRLAGARDEQYF.

The DNA for the CDR3 is TGCGCCAGCAGCCAAGAGGTGGGGACTAGCACGCGAAATGAGCAGTTCTTC. Amino acids: CASSQEVGTSTRNEQFF. The rearrangement uses TRBV4-1 and TRBJ2-1, with TRBD2 matching 9 bases. CDR3 size: 17 residues. Per the germline V gene, CDR1 is MGHRA and CDR2 is YSYEKL. V was clipped by 0 bases and J by 7 bases; unmatched bases: 10.

This clone was seen only once. The chain recombines TRBV19 with TRBJ1-5; D might be TRBD1 (5 bases). This CDR3 spans 13 amino acids. The germline V gene encodes CDR1 LNHDA and CDR2 SQIVND (reference sequence). Trimming stripped 5 bases from V and 4 bases from J, with 9 bases between. CDR3 sequence: CASSRQRNQPQHF. The CDR3 DNA is TGTGCCAGTAGTCGACAGAGAAATCAGCCCCAGCATTTT.

Concerning this clone: Other nucleotide sequences from this sample produce the same CDR3. The J gene is TRBJ1-6, the V gene TRBV4-1; TRBD1 is a possible D gene (6 bases). The V gene lost 4 bases and the J gene lost 5 bases, with 12 bases spanning the gap. The germline V gene encodes CDR1 MGHRA and CDR2 YSYEKL. This CDR3 has 15 amino acids. The CDR3 sequence: CASSLDRNNNSPLHF. CDR3 in DNA: TGCGCCAGCAGCCTGGACAGAAACAATAATTCACCCCTCCACTTT.

This clone was detected a few times. The chain recombines TRBV6-2 or TRBV6-3 with TRBJ1-2; 11 nucleotides match TRBD1. CDR3 size: 14 residues. Germline lookup yields CDR1 MNHEY and CDR2 SVGEGT. The ends lost 2 bases at V and 4 bases at J; junction bases unmatched: 0. As DNA, the CDR3 is TGTGCCAGCAGTTACGGGACAGGGGGCTATGGCTACACCTTC. Translated: CASSYGTGGYGYTF.

The V call is TRBV14, the J call TRBJ2-1; D perhaps matches TRBD1 (6 bases). The CDR3 totals 12 residues. In germline, CDR1 is SGHDN, CDR2 FVKESK. Trimming cost V 4 bases and J 9 bases, with 10 bases left between them. CDR3 in amino acids: CASSLQGLEQFF. CDR3 coding DNA: TGTGCCAGCAGCCTACAGGGCCTTGAGCAGTTCTTC.

The rearrangement joins TRBV3-1 (or the pseudogene TRBV3-2) to TRBJ2-7; the match to TRBD2 covers 7 bases. Germline CDR1 is LGHDT and CDR2 is YNNKEL (reference sequence). The CDR3 extends over 12 amino acids. V lost 5 bases and J lost 7; bases outside the gene matches: 5. This CDR3 is CASSRLAWEQYF. CDR3 in DNA: TGTGCCAGCAGCAGACTAGCTTGGGAGCAGTACTTC.

The DNA of the CDR3 is TGTGCCAGCAGCTTGGCGGATAGCGGGGGGGGAGATACGCAGTATTTT. Protein product: CASSLADSGGGDTQYF. The rearrangement links TRBV5-4 to TRBJ2-3; TRBD2 agrees at 11 bases. The CDR3 spans 16 residues. CDR1 is SGHNT and CDR2 is YYREEE in the germline V gene (reference sequence). V was pared by 0 bases and J by 5 bases, with 5 bases of the junction left unmatched.

This chain joins TRBV7-9 and TRBJ2-7, with a tentative D call TRBD2 (6 bases). Germline-derived CDR1 and CDR2 are SEHNR and FQNEAQ (reference sequence). The length of the CDR3 is 16 residues. Trimming removed 4 bases from V and 0 bases from J, with 16 bases in between. CDR3: CASSYLGSGHSYEQYF. DNA of the CDR3: TGTGCCAGCAGCTACCTGGGTAGCGGCCACTCCTACGAGCAGTACTTC.

The chain links TRBV6-5 to TRBJ2-7, with D perhaps TRBD1 (5 bases). CDR3 length equals 14 residues. Germline CDR1 MNHEY, CDR2 SVGAGI. Trimming left V 6 bases short and J 0 bases short, with 12 bases between. As DNA, the CDR3 is TGTGCCAGCAGCCTACAGGTGAACTCCTACGAGCAGTACTTC. It yields the protein CASSLQVNSYEQYF.

The chain combines TRBV4-3 with TRBJ2-5, with 7 positions matching TRBD2. Germline V gene sequence: CDR1 LGHNA, CDR2 YSLEER. J was trimmed by 4 bases and V by 1 base; bases with no gene match: 9. The CDR3 loop spans 16 amino acids. As DNA, the CDR3 is TGCGCCAGCAGCCAAGGTTCGGCGGGGGAGACAGAGACCCAGTACTTC. This codes for CASSQGSAGETETQYF.

This clone has more than one count but fewer than ten. The chain employs TRBV3-1 (or the pseudogene TRBV3-2) and TRBJ1-5; D possibly corresponds to TRBD1 (5 bases). This CDR3 contains 13 residues. Germline CDR1 reads LGHDT; CDR2 reads YNNKEL (reference sequence). Trimming removed 5 bases from V and 4 bases from J, with 9 bases in between. The CDR3, as DNA: TGTGCCAGCAGCTTACCAGGGAATCAGCCCCAGCATTTT. It encodes CASSLPGNQPQHF.

This chain connects TRBV5-1 to TRBJ2-3; D possibly corresponds to TRBD1 (6 bases). V gave up 4 bases and J gave up 0 bases, with 18 bases separating them. The germline V gene has CDR1 SGHRS and CDR2 YFSETQ. This CDR3 is 17 amino acids long. CDR3 nucleotide sequence: TGCGCCAGCAGCCCCGCCCCGACAGGATCTAGCACAGATACGCAGTATTTT. This sequence encodes CASSPAPTGSSTDTQYF.

The chain couples TRBV5-6 to TRBJ1-6; D is ambiguous. Germline lookup yields CDR1 SGHDT and CDR2 YYEEEE. With 0 bases removed from V and 0 bases from J, the gap between germline ends came to 10 bases. This CDR3 region has 17 residues. The CDR3 reads CASSLGVGSSYNSPLHF. DNA of the CDR3: TGTGCCAGCAGCTTGGGGGTAGGGAGCTCCTATAATTCACCCCTCCACTTT.